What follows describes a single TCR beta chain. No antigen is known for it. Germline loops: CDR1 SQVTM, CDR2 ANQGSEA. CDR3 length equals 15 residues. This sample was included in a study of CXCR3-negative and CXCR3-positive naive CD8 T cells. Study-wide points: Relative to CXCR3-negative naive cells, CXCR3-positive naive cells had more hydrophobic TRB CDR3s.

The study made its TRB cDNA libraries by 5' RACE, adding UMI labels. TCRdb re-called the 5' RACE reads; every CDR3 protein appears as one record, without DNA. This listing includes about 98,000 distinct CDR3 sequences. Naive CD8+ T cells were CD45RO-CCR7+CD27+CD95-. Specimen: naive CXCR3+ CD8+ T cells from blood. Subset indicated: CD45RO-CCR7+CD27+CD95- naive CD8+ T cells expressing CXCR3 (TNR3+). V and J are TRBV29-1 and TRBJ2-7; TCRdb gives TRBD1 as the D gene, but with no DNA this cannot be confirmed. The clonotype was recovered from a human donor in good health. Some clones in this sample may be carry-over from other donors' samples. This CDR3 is CSVAFGGQETYEQYF.